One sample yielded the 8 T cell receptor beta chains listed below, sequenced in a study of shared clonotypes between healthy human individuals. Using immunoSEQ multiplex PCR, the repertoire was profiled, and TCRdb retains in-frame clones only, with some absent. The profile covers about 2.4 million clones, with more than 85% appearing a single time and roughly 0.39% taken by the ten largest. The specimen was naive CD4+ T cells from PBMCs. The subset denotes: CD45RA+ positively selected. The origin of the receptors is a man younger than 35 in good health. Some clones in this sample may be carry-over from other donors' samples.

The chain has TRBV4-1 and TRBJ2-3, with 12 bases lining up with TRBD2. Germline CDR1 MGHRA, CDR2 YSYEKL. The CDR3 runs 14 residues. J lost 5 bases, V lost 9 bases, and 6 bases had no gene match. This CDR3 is CASRLAGAEDTQYF. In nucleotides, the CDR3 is TGCGCCAGTCGACTAGCGGGAGCGGAAGATACGCAGTATTTT.

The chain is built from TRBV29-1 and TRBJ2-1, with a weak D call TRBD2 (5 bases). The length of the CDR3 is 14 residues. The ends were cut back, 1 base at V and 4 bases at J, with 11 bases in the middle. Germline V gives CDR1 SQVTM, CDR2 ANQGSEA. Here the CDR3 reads CSVEVERKYNEQFF. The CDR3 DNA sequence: TGCAGCGTTGAAGTCGAGCGGAAGTACAATGAGCAGTTCTTC.

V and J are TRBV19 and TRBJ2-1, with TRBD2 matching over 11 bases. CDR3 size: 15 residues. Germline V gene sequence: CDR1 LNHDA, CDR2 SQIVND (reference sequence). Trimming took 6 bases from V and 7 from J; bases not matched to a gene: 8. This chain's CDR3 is CASRPLAGVVNEQFF. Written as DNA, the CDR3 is TGTGCCAGTAGGCCACTAGCGGGAGTTGTTAATGAGCAGTTCTTC.

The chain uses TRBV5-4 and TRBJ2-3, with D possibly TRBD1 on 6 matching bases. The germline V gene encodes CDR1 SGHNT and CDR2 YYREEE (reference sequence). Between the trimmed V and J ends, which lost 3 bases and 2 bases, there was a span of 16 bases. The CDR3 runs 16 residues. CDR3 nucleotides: TGTGCCAGCAGCTCAGGCAGGGGTCGGAACACAGATACGCAGTATTTT. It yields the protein CASSSGRGRNTDTQYF.

DNA for the CDR3: TGTGCCTGCCGCCGGGGAGGGGGCGATGGCTACACCTTC. Amino acid sequence: CACRRGGGDGYTF. The rearrangement links TRBV28 to TRBJ1-2; 7 bases align to TRBD1. The CDR3 runs 13 residues. The junction had 12 bases not matched to a gene; V was cut back by 11 bases and J by 6 bases. The germline V gene has CDR1 MDHEN and CDR2 SYDVKM.

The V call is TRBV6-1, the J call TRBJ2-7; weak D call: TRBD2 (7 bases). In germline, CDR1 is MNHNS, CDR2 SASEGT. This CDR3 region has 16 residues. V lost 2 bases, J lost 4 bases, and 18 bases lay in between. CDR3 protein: CASSERGGREGYEQYF. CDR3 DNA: TGTGCCAGCAGTGAAAGGGGGGGGCGGGAAGGATACGAGCAGTACTTC.

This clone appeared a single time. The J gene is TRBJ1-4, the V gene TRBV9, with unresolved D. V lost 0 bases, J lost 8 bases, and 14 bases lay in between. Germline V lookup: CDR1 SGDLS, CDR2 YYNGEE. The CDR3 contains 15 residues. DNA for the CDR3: TGTGCCAGCAGCGTAGGTCGCCCGGGAGGGGAAAAACTGTTTTTT. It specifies CASSVGRPGGEKLFF. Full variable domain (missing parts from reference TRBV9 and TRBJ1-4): DSGVTQTPKHLITATGQRVTLRCSPRSGDLSVYWYQQSLDQGLQFLIQYYNGEERAKGNILERFSAQQFPDLHSELNLSSLELGDSALYFCASSVGRPGGEKLFFGSGTQLSVL.

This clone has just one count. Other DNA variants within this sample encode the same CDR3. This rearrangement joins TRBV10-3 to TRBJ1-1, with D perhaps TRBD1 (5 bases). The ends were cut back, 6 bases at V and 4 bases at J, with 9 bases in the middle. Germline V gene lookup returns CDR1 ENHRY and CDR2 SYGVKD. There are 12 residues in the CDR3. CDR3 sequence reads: CAISPGGTEAFF. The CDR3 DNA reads TGTGCCATCAGCCCGGGGGGCACTGAAGCTTTCTTT.